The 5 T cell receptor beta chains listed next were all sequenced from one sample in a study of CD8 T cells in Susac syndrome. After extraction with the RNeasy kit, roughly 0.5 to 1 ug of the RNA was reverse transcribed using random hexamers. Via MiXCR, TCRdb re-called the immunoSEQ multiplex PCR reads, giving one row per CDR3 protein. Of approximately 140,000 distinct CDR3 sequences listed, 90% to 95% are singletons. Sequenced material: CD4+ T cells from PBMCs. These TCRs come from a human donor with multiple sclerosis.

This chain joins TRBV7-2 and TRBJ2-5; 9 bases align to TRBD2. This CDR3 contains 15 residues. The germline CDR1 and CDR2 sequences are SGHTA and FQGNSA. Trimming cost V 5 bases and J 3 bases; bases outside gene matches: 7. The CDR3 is CASSPDLAGEETQYF. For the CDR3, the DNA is TGTGCCAGCAGCCCCGATTTAGCGGGAGAAGAGACCCAGTACTTC.

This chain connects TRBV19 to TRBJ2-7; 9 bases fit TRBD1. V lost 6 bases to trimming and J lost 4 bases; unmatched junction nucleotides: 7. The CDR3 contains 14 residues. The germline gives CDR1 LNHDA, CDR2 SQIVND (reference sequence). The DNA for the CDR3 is TGTGCCAGTAGGCTTGGACAGGGGCCATACGAGCAGTACTTC. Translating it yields CASRLGQGPYEQYF.

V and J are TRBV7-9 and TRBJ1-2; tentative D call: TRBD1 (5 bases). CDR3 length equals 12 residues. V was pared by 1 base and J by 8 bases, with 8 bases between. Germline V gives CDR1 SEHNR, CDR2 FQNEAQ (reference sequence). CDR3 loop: CASSLEGNGYTF. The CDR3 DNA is TGTGCCAGCAGCTTAGAGGGGAACGGCTACACCTTC.

In DNA, the CDR3 is TGTGCCATACAGCAGGGGGATAATTCACCCCTCCACTTT. Protein: CAIQQGDNSPLHF. The gene calls are TRBV7-9 and TRBJ1-6; TRBD1 matches 7 bases. The CDR3 is 13 amino acids. Trimming cost V 10 bases and J 5 bases; bases outside gene matches: 5. CDR1 and CDR2 (germline): SEHNR, FQNEAQ (reference sequence).

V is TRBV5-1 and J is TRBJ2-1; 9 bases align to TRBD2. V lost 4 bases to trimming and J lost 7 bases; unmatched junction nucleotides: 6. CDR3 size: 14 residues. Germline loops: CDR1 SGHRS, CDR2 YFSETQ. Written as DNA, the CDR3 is TGCGCCAGCAGCCCGGGGACTAGCAAGAATGAGCAGTTCTTC. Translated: CASSPGTSKNEQFF.